Shown below are 23 T cell receptor beta chains from a single sample sequenced in a study of cytomegalovirus exposure and HLA in healthy donors. The PCR made use of 60 Vbeta and 13 Jbeta primers. Profiling relied on immunoSEQ multiplex PCR, and the TCRdb table lists in-frame clones only, not all of them. The table has 150,000 or so clones, roughly 78% seen once. The sample taken for sequencing was PBMCs. These receptors were collected from a man between 35 and 55 years old in good health and CMV-seropositive.

The V call is TRBV2, the J call TRBJ2-1; tentatively, D is TRBD1 (6 bases). This CDR3 has 16 residues. V was clipped by 4 bases and J by 0 bases, with 13 bases between them. Germline assignment: CDR1 SNHLY and CDR2 FYNNEI. The CDR3 loop is CASSVQGMSSYNEQFF. The CDR3, as DNA: TGTGCCAGCAGTGTACAGGGAATGAGCTCCTACAATGAGCAGTTCTTC.

This clone was seen a single time. This chain joins TRBV12-5 and TRBJ1-2, with 7 bases identical to TRBD1. V shed 0 bases, J shed 8 bases, and the junction held 15 bases outside the gene matches. From germline, CDR1 is LGHNT and CDR2 FRNRAP. This CDR3 is 17 amino acids long. Here the CDR3 DNA reads TGTGCTAGTGGTTTGGTACCGACAGGGCAAAAAGTATCGGGCTACACCTTC. Protein product: CASGLVPTGQKVSGYTF.

The genes are TRBV7-8 and TRBJ1-2, with D possibly TRBD1 on 5 matching bases. This CDR3 contains 14 residues. Deletions cut 1 base from V and 2 bases from J, with 8 bases between. Germline CDR1 is SGHVS and CDR2 is FQNEAQ. The CDR3 region is CASSLGAGNYGYTF. The CDR3 DNA sequence: TGTGCCAGCAGCTTAGGGGCAGGGAACTATGGCTACACCTTC.

V gene TRBV29-1 combines with J gene TRBJ1-2, with 7 bases fitting TRBD1. This CDR3 contains 14 residues. V lost 8 bases, J lost 2 bases, and 11 bases stayed unmatched. Looked up from germline, CDR1 is SQVTM and CDR2 is ANQGSEA. In DNA, the CDR3 is TGCAGCATTATGAGGGGGCCCCAAAACTATGGCTACACCTTC. Encoded protein: CSIMRGPQNYGYTF.

The rearrangement links TRBV5-1 to TRBJ2-7, with 9 bases fitting TRBD1. J lost 6 bases, V lost 0 bases, and 4 bases had no gene match. CDR1 is SGHRS, CDR2 YFSETQ, per germline. The CDR3 is 14 amino acids. The CDR3 is CASSLAQGAPEQYF. CDR3 DNA sequence: TGCGCCAGCAGCTTGGCACAGGGGGCCCCCGAGCAGTACTTC.

This chain connects TRBV2 to TRBJ2-5, with a possible D match to TRBD2 (5 bases). CDR1 is SNHLY, CDR2 FYNNEI, per germline. This CDR3 has 12 residues. V was pared by 9 bases and J by 0 bases, with 8 bases between. The CDR3 here is CASREYQETQYF. CDR3 sequence (DNA): TGTGCCAGTAGGGAGTACCAAGAGACCCAGTACTTC.

The chain carries TRBV7-2 and TRBJ1-6, with 7 bases fitting TRBD1. Looked up from germline, CDR1 is SGHTA and CDR2 is FQGNSA. The CDR3 sequence is 14 residues long. The trim removed 5 bases at V and 9 bases at J, leaving 7 bases unmatched. CDR3 DNA: TGTGCCAGCAGCCGTACAGGGGAACTTTCACCCCTCCACTTT. As protein: CASSRTGELSPLHF.

The chain employs TRBV27 and TRBJ2-1; TRBD2 matches 8 bases. The CDR3 spans 15 residues. The J segment lost 7 bases and the V segment lost 2 bases, leaving 7 bases of the junction unmatched. Looked up from germline, CDR1 is MNHEY and CDR2 is SMNVEV (reference sequence). CDR3 nucleotides: TGTGCCAGCAGTTTAACGGGGGGGCCTTTTAATGAGCAGTTCTTC. As protein: CASSLTGGPFNEQFF.

This CDR3 reads CASSLRTGGLSDTQYF. The CDR3 coding sequence is TGTGCCAGCAGCTTAAGGACGGGGGGGCTGTCAGATACGCAGTATTTT. The rearrangement links TRBV7-2 to TRBJ2-3, with 8 bases that match TRBD2. The CDR3 length is 16 residues. The V segment lost 2 bases and the J segment 4 bases; nucleotides outside the gene matches: 8. CDR1 is SGHTA, CDR2 FQGNSA, per germline.

The chain employs TRBV4-1 and TRBJ2-4, with 11 bases that match TRBD1. J gave up 10 bases and V 2 bases, and 7 bases lay outside the gene matches. The germline CDR1 and CDR2 sequences are MGHRA and YSYEKL. CDR3 length: 15 residues. The CDR3 here is CASSQPRDRGSIQYF. Here the CDR3 DNA reads TGCGCCAGCAGCCAACCCCGGGACAGGGGGAGTATTCAGTACTTC.

V is TRBV15 and J is TRBJ2-3; D is ambiguous. V lost 1 base, J lost 0 bases, and 14 bases lay in between. The CDR3 is 17 residues long. From germline, CDR1 is LNHNV and CDR2 YYDKDF (reference sequence). Written as DNA, the CDR3 is TGTGCCACCAGCAGAGGAGGTCGCGGTACTAGCACAGATACGCAGTATTTT. It translates to CATSRGGRGTSTDTQYF.

This clone was observed a few times. The V gene is TRBV5-8, the J gene TRBJ1-6; D is uncertain. V was cut by 0 bases and J by 10 bases, with 11 bases left in between. CDR3 length equals 14 residues. Germline V CDR1 and CDR2: SGHTS, YDEGEE. The CDR3 loop reads CASSLGESGSPLHF. Written as DNA, the CDR3 is TGTGCCAGCAGCTTGGGGGAGAGTGGATCACCCCTCCACTTT.

The chain joins TRBV5-4 to TRBJ2-3; 10 nucleotides align to TRBD2. J gave up 3 bases and V 0 bases, and 13 bases lay outside the gene matches. This CDR3 contains 19 residues. CDR1 SGHNT and CDR2 YYREEE come from the germline V gene (reference sequence). The CDR3 bases are TGTGCCAGCAGCTTGGCATTCGGAGCGGGGGGGCGACAGACAGATACGCAGTATTTT. The encoded protein is CASSLAFGAGGRQTDTQYF.

This chain uses TRBV7-9 with TRBJ1-1; weak D call: TRBD1 (6 bases). CDR1 and CDR2 (germline): SEHNR, FQNEAQ (reference sequence). The CDR3 totals 16 residues. Trimming removed 2 bases at V and 0 bases at J, with 13 bases between. DNA for the CDR3: TGTGCCAGCAGCTTAAACAATGGGGGCGTGAACACTGAAGCTTTCTTT. Amino acids: CASSLNNGGVNTEAFF.

The J gene is TRBJ2-2, the V gene TRBV29-1; D is unresolved. The CDR3 spans 11 residues. Trimming pared 4 bases from V and 2 bases from J, leaving 2 bases between. Germline lookup yields CDR1 SQVTM and CDR2 ANQGSEA. The CDR3 bases are TGCAGCGTTGCAAACACCGGGGAGCTGTTTTTT. Its translation is CSVANTGELFF.

In this sample, this clone turned up once. The rearrangement uses TRBV9 and TRBJ2-1; tentatively, D is TRBD1 (6 bases). The CDR3 runs to 17 residues. Germline V gene lookup returns CDR1 SGDLS and CDR2 YYNGEE. Trimming left V 4 bases short and J 7 bases short, with 24 bases between. The CDR3 protein is CASSPPQGSYFGNEQFF. CDR3 bases: TGTGCCAGCAGCCCCCCACAGGGTTCCTATTTCGGGAATGAGCAGTTCTTC.

The chain recombines TRBV13 with TRBJ2-7; no clear D gene. Germline CDR1 PRHDT, CDR2 FYEKMQ (reference sequence). Trimming pared 3 bases from V and 2 bases from J, leaving 8 bases between. The CDR3 covers 13 residues. This chain's CDR3 is CASSFGKTYEQYF. In DNA, the CDR3 is TGTGCCAGCAGCTTCGGTAAGACCTACGAGCAGTACTTC.

This clone was found a few times. V usage is TRBV5-1 and J usage is TRBJ2-5; TRBD1 agrees at 10 bases. Matching the DNA end better, TRBJ2-7 makes the J call doubtful. The CDR3 has 16 amino acids. Germline V gene sequence: CDR1 SGHRS, CDR2 YFSETQ. The CDR3 DNA sequence: TGCGCCAGCCGAACCGGGACAGGGGTAACTTTCAGCGAGCAGTACTTC. Translating it yields CASRTGTGVTFSEQYF.

The rearrangement joins TRBV2 to TRBJ1-5; D gene unclear. Looked up from germline, CDR1 is SNHLY and CDR2 is FYNNEI. This CDR3 contains 17 residues. Trimming pared 2 bases from V and 6 bases from J, leaving 20 bases between. The CDR3 nucleotides are TGTGCCAGCAGTGAAAGGATGTTGCAGGCCCAGACTCAGCCCCAGCATTTT. Amino acids: CASSERMLQAQTQPQHF. Filled out from reference TRBV2 and TRBJ1-5, the complete variable domain reads EPEVTQTPSHQVTQMGQEVILRCVPISNHLYFYWYRQILGQKVEFLVSFYNNEISEKSEIFDDQFSVERPDGSNFTLKIRSTKLEDSAMYFCASSERMLQAQTQPQHFGDGTRLSIL.

This sequence joins TRBV5-5 and TRBJ2-1; D gene uncertain. The CDR3 covers 13 residues. V lost 0 bases and J lost 4, with 5 bases in between. Germline V CDR1 and CDR2: SGHKS, YYEKEE (reference sequence). CDR3: CASSLVLYNEQFF. As DNA, the CDR3 is TGTGCCAGCAGCTTGGTTCTTTACAATGAGCAGTTCTTC.

Worth noting for this clone: This specimen includes other DNA sequences encoding the same CDR3. The J gene is TRBJ2-3, the V gene TRBV7-3; 7 positions match TRBD2. Germline V CDR1 and CDR2: SGHTA, FQGTGA. The CDR3 spans 14 residues. V was clipped by 3 bases and J by 1 base; unmatched bases: 1. CDR3 sequence reads: CASSLAGGTDTQYF. The CDR3, as DNA: TGTGCCAGCAGCTTGGCGGGGGGCACAGATACGCAGTATTTT. The complete variable domain, with remaining parts taken from reference TRBV7-3 and TRBJ2-3, reads GAGVSQTPSNKVTEKGKYVELRCDPISGHTALYWYRQSLGQGPEFLIYFQGTGAADDSGLPNDRFFAVRPEGSVSTLKIQRTERGDSAVYLCASSLAGGTDTQYFGPGTRLTVL.

This clone was found once. The chain couples TRBV6-1 to TRBJ1-5, with D possibly matching TRBD1 (6 bases). The CDR3 length is 14 residues. V dropped 6 bases and J dropped 6 bases, with 15 bases sitting between them. CDR1 MNHNS and CDR2 SASEGT come from the germline V gene. Written as DNA, the CDR3 is TGTGCCAGCAGCGCTACAGGGTTAGGTCAGCCCCAGCATTTT. Its protein is CASSATGLGQPQHF.

This chain joins TRBV6-6 and TRBJ1-1; D uncertain. The CDR3 sequence is 11 residues long. Trimming took off 8 bases at V and 4 bases at J, with 8 bases between the two ends. CDR1 is MNHNY and CDR2 is SVGAGI in the germline V gene (reference sequence). The CDR3 loop is CASGRTTEAFF. The CDR3 bases are TGTGCCAGCGGGAGGACCACTGAAGCTTTCTTT.